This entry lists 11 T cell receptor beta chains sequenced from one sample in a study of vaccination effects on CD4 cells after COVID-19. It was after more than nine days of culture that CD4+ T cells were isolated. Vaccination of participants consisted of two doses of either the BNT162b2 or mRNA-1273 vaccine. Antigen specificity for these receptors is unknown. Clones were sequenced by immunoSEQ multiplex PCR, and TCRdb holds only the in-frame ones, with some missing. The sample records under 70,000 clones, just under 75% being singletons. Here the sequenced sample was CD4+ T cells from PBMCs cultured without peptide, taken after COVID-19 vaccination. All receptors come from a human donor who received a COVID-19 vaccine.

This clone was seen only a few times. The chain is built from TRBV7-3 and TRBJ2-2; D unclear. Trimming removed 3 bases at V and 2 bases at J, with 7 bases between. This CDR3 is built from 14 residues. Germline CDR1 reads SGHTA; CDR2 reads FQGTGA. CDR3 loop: CASSFDGNTGELFF. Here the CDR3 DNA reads TGTGCCAGCAGCTTCGACGGAAACACCGGGGAGCTGTTTTTT. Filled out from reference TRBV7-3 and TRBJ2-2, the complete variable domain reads GAGVSQTPSNKVTEKGKYVELRCDPISGHTALYWYRQSLGQGPEFLIYFQGTGAADDSGLPNDRFFAVRPEGSVSTLKIQRTERGDSAVYLCASSFDGNTGELFFGEGSRLTVL.

This chain's CDR3 is CASSYLPGSVTSYEQYV. In DNA, the CDR3 is TGTGCCAGCAGTTACCTCCCAGGGAGTGTTACGTCCTACGAGCAGTACGTC. The gene calls are TRBV6-2 or TRBV6-3 and TRBJ2-7; D tentatively reads TRBD1 or TRBD2 (5 bases each). CDR3 length: 17 residues. V dropped 2 bases and J dropped 1 base, with 18 bases sitting between them. The V gene's germline CDR1 is MNHEY and CDR2 SVGEGT.

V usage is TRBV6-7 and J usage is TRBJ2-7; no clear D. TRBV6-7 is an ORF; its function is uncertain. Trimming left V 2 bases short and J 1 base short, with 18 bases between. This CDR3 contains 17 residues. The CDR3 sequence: CASSYLDAILTSYEQYV. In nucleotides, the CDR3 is TGTGCCAGCAGTTACCTGGACGCTATCCTTACTTCCTACGAGCAGTACGTC.

The CDR3 DNA is TGTGCCAGCAGTCCCTGGGGGGGTACTAGCAATCAGCCCCAGCATTTT. It specifies CASSPWGGTSNQPQHF. The chain is built from TRBV6-6 and TRBJ1-5, with TRBD1 as a possible D gene (5 bases). The CDR3 contains 16 residues. Germline CDR1 and CDR2: MNHNY and SVGAGI (reference sequence). The V gene lost 5 bases and the J gene lost 0 bases, with 14 bases spanning the gap.

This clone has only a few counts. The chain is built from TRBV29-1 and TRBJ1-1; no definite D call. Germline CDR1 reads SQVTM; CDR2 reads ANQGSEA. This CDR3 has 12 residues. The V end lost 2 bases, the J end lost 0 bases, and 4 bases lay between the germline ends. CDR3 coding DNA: TGCAGCGTTGAACGATTGAACACTGAAGCTTTCTTT. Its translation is CSVERLNTEAFF.

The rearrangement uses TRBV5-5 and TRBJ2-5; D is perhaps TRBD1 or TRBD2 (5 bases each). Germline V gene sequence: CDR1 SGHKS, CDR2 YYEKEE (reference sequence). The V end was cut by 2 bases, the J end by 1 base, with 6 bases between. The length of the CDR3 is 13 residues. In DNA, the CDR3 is TGTGCCAGCAGCTTCGGGACCCAAGAGACCCAGTACTTC. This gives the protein CASSFGTQETQYF.

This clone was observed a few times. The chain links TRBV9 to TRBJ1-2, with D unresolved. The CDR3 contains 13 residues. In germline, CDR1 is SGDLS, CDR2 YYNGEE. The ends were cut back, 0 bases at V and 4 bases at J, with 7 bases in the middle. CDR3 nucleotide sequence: TGTGCCAGCAGCGTAGACCCCTCCTATGGCTACACCTTC. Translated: CASSVDPSYGYTF.

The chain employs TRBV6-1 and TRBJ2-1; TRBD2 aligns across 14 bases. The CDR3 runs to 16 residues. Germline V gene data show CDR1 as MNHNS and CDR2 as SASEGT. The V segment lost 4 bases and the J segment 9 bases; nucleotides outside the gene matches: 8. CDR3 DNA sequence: TGTGCCAGCAGTGGGACTAGCGGGGGGTCGCACGGTGAGCAGTTCTTC. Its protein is CASSGTSGGSHGEQFF.

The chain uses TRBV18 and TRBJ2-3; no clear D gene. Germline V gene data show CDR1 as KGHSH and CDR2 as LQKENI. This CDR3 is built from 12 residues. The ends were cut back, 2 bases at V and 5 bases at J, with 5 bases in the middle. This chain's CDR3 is CASSPTRDTQYF. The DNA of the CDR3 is TGTGCCAGCTCACCAACCAGAGATACGCAGTATTTT.

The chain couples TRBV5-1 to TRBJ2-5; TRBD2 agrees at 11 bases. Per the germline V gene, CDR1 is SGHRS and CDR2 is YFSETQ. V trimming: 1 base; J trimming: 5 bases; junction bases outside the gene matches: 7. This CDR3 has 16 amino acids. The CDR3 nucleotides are TGCGCCAGCAGCTTGCTGACTAGCGGGGTCCCGGAGACCCAGTACTTC. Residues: CASSLLTSGVPETQYF.

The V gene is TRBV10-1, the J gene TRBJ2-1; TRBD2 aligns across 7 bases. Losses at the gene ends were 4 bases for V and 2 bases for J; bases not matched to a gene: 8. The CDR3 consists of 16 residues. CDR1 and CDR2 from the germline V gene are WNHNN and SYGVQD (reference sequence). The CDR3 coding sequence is TGCGCCAGCAGTGCGTCTAGCGGTCTACCCTACAATGAGCAGTTCTTC. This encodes CASSASSGLPYNEQFF.